Following are 25 T cell receptor beta chains from one sample sequenced in a study of cytomegalovirus exposure and HLA in healthy donors (dated by TCRdb to about 2017). Library construction relied on the immunoSEQ multiplex PCR assay. TCRdb's version of the immuneACCESS table is confined to in-frame rearrangements and falls short of the full clone set. An unresolved V gene accounts for under half of the shortfall where checked; the remainder is of unknown origin. This sample lists about 76,000 clones; 90% to 95% were detected once. Jointly, the top ten make up about 0.6% of the sample. The sequencing sample was made of PBMCs. The receptor set was obtained from a woman between 18 and 30 years old in good health and CMV-seronegative.

The J gene is TRBJ1-4, the V gene TRBV6-4, with D unclear. The CDR3 contains 16 residues. V was shortened by 6 bases and J by 6 bases, with 20 bases between the two germline ends. Germline-derived CDR1 and CDR2 are MRHNA and SNTAGT. In nucleotides, the CDR3 is TGTGCCAGCAGCGAGCCGAAGACTAACATTTATGAAAAACTGTTTTTT. It is translated as CASSEPKTNIYEKLFF.

This chain connects TRBV28 to TRBJ2-3, with TRBD2 matching over 9 bases. Germline CDR1 is MDHEN and CDR2 is SYDVKM. V lost 8 bases to trimming and J lost 5 bases; unmatched junction nucleotides: 11. The CDR3 length is 15 residues. CDR3: CASLTGGGAIDTQYF. For the CDR3, the DNA is TGTGCCAGCCTAACCGGCGGGGGGGCGATAGATACGCAGTATTTT.

This sequence joins TRBV27 and TRBJ2-1; 9 bases match TRBD1. The CDR3 contains 16 residues. Germline values: CDR1 MNHEY, CDR2 SMNVEV (reference sequence). The trim removed 7 bases at V and 0 bases at J, leaving 7 bases unmatched. The CDR3 DNA reads TGTGCCAGCACATCGTACAGGGGGCACTCCTACAATGAGCAGTTCTTC. Its translation: CASTSYRGHSYNEQFF.

The chain employs TRBV5-1 and TRBJ1-1; D gene ambiguous. Germline CDR1 SGHRS, CDR2 YFSETQ. V was shortened by 0 bases and J by 0 bases, with 21 bases between the two germline ends. This CDR3 comprises 19 residues. The CDR3 protein is CASSLGMRRHRSMNTEAFF. In nucleotides, the CDR3 is TGCGCCAGCAGCTTGGGTATGCGGCGTCATCGAAGCATGAACACTGAAGCTTTCTTT.

The chain is built from TRBV11-2 and TRBJ1-4; 7 bases are a match to TRBD1. V was pared by 8 bases and J by 3 bases, with 9 bases of the junction left unmatched. CDR1 is SGHAT, CDR2 FQNNGV, per germline. The CDR3 length is 15 residues. CDR3 DNA: TGTGCCAGCGGACGGAACAGGGGTTCTAATGAAAAACTGTTTTTT. Protein sequence: CASGRNRGSNEKLFF. The entire variable domain, with the rest obtained from reference TRBV11-2 and TRBJ1-4, is as follows: EAGVAQSPRYKIIEKRQSVAFWCNPISGHATLYWYQQILGQGPKLLIQFQNNGVVDDSQLPKDRFSAERLKGVDSTLKIQPAKLEDSAVYLCASGRNRGSNEKLFFGSGTQLSVL.

The chain links TRBV5-1 to TRBJ2-5; D possibly corresponds to TRBD2 (6 bases). Germline V gene data show CDR1 as SGHRS and CDR2 as YFSETQ. The CDR3 has 14 amino acids. The V end was cut by 4 bases, the J end by 6 bases, with 16 bases between. The CDR3 region is CASSPLAGSKTQYF. The CDR3 coding sequence is TGCGCCAGCAGCCCTCTCGCGGGGTCAAAGACCCAGTACTTC.

CDR3 amino acids: CASSPRGSDYGYTF. DNA of the CDR3: TGTGCCAGCAGCCCCAGGGGGTCAGACTATGGCTACACCTTC. This chain joins TRBV9 and TRBJ1-2, with TRBD1 matching 7 bases. The CDR3 consists of 14 residues. Germline V gives CDR1 SGDLS, CDR2 YYNGEE. The trim removed 4 bases at V and 3 bases at J, leaving 6 bases unmatched.

V is TRBV13 and J is TRBJ2-5; the match to TRBD2 covers 8 bases. The V and J ends lost 1 base and 7 bases, in that order; junction bases with no gene match: 5. This CDR3 spans 14 amino acids. CDR1 PRHDT and CDR2 FYEKMQ come from the germline V gene (reference sequence). The CDR3 reads CASSLAGGSGTQYF. CDR3 bases: TGTGCCAGCAGCTTAGCGGGGGGGTCGGGGACCCAGTACTTC.

This chain links TRBV29-1 with TRBJ2-7; TRBD1 aligns across 8 bases. V gave up 5 bases and J gave up 5 bases; unmatched junction bases: 8. Germline CDR1 SQVTM, CDR2 ANQGSEA. CDR3 length equals 13 residues. This chain's CDR3 is CSVSPGGFNEQYF. The CDR3 bases are TGCAGCGTTTCGCCAGGGGGCTTCAACGAGCAGTACTTC.

This clone was detected once. V usage is TRBV6-5 and J usage is TRBJ1-3; possible D gene TRBD1, 5 bases. This CDR3 has 14 residues. Deletions cut 6 bases from V and 0 bases from J, with 9 bases between. Germline CDR1 and CDR2: MNHEY and SVGAGI. The CDR3 region is CASRAGLSGNTIYF. CDR3 sequence (DNA): TGTGCCAGCAGGGCGGGACTCTCTGGAAACACCATATATTTT.

Only one count was recorded for this clone. The V and J genes are TRBV16 and TRBJ1-5; the D gene is possibly TRBD1 (6 bases). The CDR3 contains 16 residues. Trimming removed 3 bases from V and 3 bases from J, with 15 bases in between. Germline lookup yields CDR1 KGHSY and CDR2 FQNENV. The CDR3 coding sequence is TGTGCCAGCAGCCATCGGGGGGCTCAAGTCAATCAGCCCCAGCATTTT. This sequence encodes CASSHRGAQVNQPQHF.

CDR3 region: CASSYGTETGELFF. Here the CDR3 DNA reads TGTGCCAGCAGTTATGGGACAGAGACCGGGGAGCTGTTTTTT. This chain joins TRBV6-6 and TRBJ2-2, with 7 bases lining up with TRBD1. This CDR3 comprises 14 residues. Germline CDR1 MNHNY, CDR2 SVGAGI (reference sequence). Germline trimming cut 3 bases from V and 5 bases from J; bases unmatched to any gene: 3.

This chain connects TRBV7-8 to TRBJ1-3; D ambiguous. V was pared by 1 base and J by 0 bases, with 7 bases between. CDR3 length: 15 residues. Germline values: CDR1 SGHVS, CDR2 FQNEAQ. The CDR3 loop is CASSLGAPSGNTIYF. CDR3 bases: TGTGCCAGCAGCTTAGGCGCTCCCTCTGGAAACACCATATATTTT.

This clone was seen a single time. The J gene is TRBJ2-3, the V gene TRBV5-6; perhaps TRBD1 as D (5 bases). The V gene lost 1 base and the J gene lost 0 bases, with 12 bases spanning the gap. This CDR3 comprises 16 residues. Germline CDR1 reads SGHDT; CDR2 reads YYEEEE. The CDR3 spells CASSLSGQGSTDTQYF. The CDR3, as DNA: TGTGCCAGCAGCTTGTCAGGTCAGGGTAGCACAGATACGCAGTATTTT.

For the CDR3, the DNA is TGTGCCAGCAGACCTAGGGGTAACACCTACAATGAGCAGTTCTTC. Translation gives CASRPRGNTYNEQFF. J is TRBJ2-1 and V is TRBV7-9; D may be TRBD1 (5 bases). V lost 6 bases and J 2 bases, leaving 14 bases between the germline ends. CDR3 length equals 15 residues. Germline V gene lookup returns CDR1 SEHNR and CDR2 FQNEAQ (reference sequence).

The genes are TRBV19 and TRBJ2-1; D not certain. Trimming removed 3 bases from V and 8 bases from J, with 5 bases in between. This CDR3 is built from 11 residues. The V gene's germline CDR1 is LNHDA and CDR2 SQIVND (reference sequence). The CDR3 is CASSIFDEQFF. CDR3 sequence (DNA): TGTGCCAGTAGTATTTTCGATGAGCAGTTCTTC.

The V gene is TRBV6-6, the J gene TRBJ2-2, with D maybe TRBD1 (6 bases). The V gene's germline CDR1 is MNHNY and CDR2 SVGAGI (reference sequence). CDR3 length: 15 amino acids. Deletions cut 5 bases from V and 1 base from J, with 11 bases between. CDR3 bases: TGTGCCAGCAGTCCGGTCAGGGGGAACACCGGGGAGCTGTTTTTT. Translating it yields CASSPVRGNTGELFF.

The chain links TRBV7-6 to TRBJ1-5; weak D call: TRBD1 (6 bases). Germline V gene lookup returns CDR1 SGHVS and CDR2 FNYEAQ. The V gene lost 4 bases and the J gene lost 0 bases, with 16 bases spanning the gap. The CDR3 totals 17 residues. The CDR3 DNA is TGTGCCAGCAGCTCCGACAGGTATACTTATAGCAATCAGCCCCAGCATTTT. Residues: CASSSDRYTYSNQPQHF.

The genes are TRBV27 and TRBJ1-5, with D possibly matching TRBD1 (6 bases). Germline V gene lookup returns CDR1 MNHEY and CDR2 SMNVEV (reference sequence). V gave up 6 bases and J gave up 6 bases, with 15 bases separating them. This CDR3 is built from 14 residues. CDR3 protein: CASRNPRGTQPQHF. As DNA, the CDR3 is TGTGCCAGCAGGAACCCGAGGGGGACTCAGCCCCAGCATTTT.

This clone is a singleton in its sample. The chain couples TRBV19 to TRBJ1-6; TRBD1 aligns across 7 bases. V lost 6 bases, J lost 0 bases, and 8 bases stayed unmatched. The CDR3 has 17 residues. CDR1 is LNHDA, CDR2 SQIVND, per germline (reference sequence). CDR3 amino acids: CASSKRDSSSYNSPLHF. Here the CDR3 DNA reads TGTGCCAGTAGCAAACGGGACAGTAGCTCCTATAATTCACCCCTCCACTTT. The full variable domain, completed using reference TRBV19 and TRBJ1-6, is DGGITQSPKYLFRKEGQNVTLSCEQNLNHDAMYWYRQDPGQGLRLIYYSQIVNDFQKGDIAEGYSVSREKKESFPLTVTSAQKNPTAFYLCASSKRDSSSYNSPLHFGNGTRLTVT.

The chain has TRBV19 and TRBJ1-2; 9 nucleotides agree with TRBD1. J lost 7 bases, V lost 3 bases, and 9 bases had no gene match. From germline, CDR1 is LNHDA and CDR2 SQIVND (reference sequence). This CDR3 contains 15 residues. CDR3 DNA sequence: TGTGCCAGTAGTATGGTATACAGGGGGCGGAGTGGCTACACCTTC. Its protein product is CASSMVYRGRSGYTF.

The chain combines TRBV5-6 with TRBJ1-4, with 8 bases matching TRBD1. Trimming at V came to 2 bases and at J to 6 bases, leaving 9 bases not matched to a gene. The germline gives CDR1 SGHDT, CDR2 YYEEEE. The CDR3 extends over 16 amino acids. Written as DNA, the CDR3 is TGTGCCAGCAGCTTAACGGGACAGGCGATAGATGAAAAACTGTTTTTT. Translation gives CASSLTGQAIDEKLFF.

The chain has TRBV18 and TRBJ1-1; D might be TRBD1 (5 bases). Germline lookup yields CDR1 KGHSH and CDR2 LQKENI. CDR3 size: 13 residues. Trimming left V 8 bases short and J 0 bases short, with 10 bases between. This chain's CDR3 is CASADSMNTEAFF. The CDR3 DNA reads TGTGCCAGCGCCGACAGCATGAACACTGAAGCTTTCTTT.

The rearrangement uses TRBV4-2 and TRBJ2-1, with 11 bases aligning to TRBD2. The germline V gene encodes CDR1 LGHNA and CDR2 YNFKEQ. Trimming took 0 bases from V and 8 from J; bases not matched to a gene: 3. This CDR3 comprises 15 residues. In nucleotides, the CDR3 is TGTGCCAGCAGCCAAGAAACTAGCGGGGGCTATGAGCAGTTCTTC. It codes for CASSQETSGGYEQFF.

The chain combines TRBV5-4 with TRBJ1-5; TRBD1 matches 10 bases. The CDR3 totals 15 residues. Germline-derived CDR1 and CDR2 are SGHNT and YYREEE (reference sequence). V gave up 4 bases and J gave up 4 bases; unmatched junction bases: 5. CDR3 sequence (DNA): TGTGCCAGCAGCCTGGGGACAGGGGTTAATCAGCCCCAGCATTTT. Translation: CASSLGTGVNQPQHF.